This T cell receptor (beta chain) appears in the sequencing data of a study of T cell responses to AZD1222 COVID-19 vaccine. Some clones are missing from TCRdb's copy, which holds only in-frame ones; the method was immunoSEQ multiplex PCR. The sample yields over 110,000 clones, around nine tenths seen once. The V gene's germline CDR1 is MNHEY and CDR2 SMNVEV (reference sequence). The CDR3 spans 15 residues. V was trimmed by 6 bases and J by 0 bases, leaving 12 bases between them. Sequenced here: peripheral blood, sampled 28 days after the second AZD1222 dose. This TCR was recovered from an adult who received the AZD1222 COVID-19 vaccine. The chain combines TRBV27 with TRBJ1-5, with a possible D match to TRBD1 (6 bases). The chain's CDR3 is CASSIDRYSNQPQHF. The CDR3 DNA sequence: TGTGCCAGCAGCATAGACAGGTATAGCAATCAGCCCCAGCATTTT.